This T cell receptor beta chain originates from a study of blood T cell repertoires in COVID-19. Study-level information: The cDNA or gDNA used as material had been derived from T cells, B-cell-depleted T cells, or PBMCs.

This CDR3 spans 17 amino acids. In germline, CDR1 is LGHDT, CDR2 YNNKEL (reference sequence). V dropped 2 bases and J dropped 0; count of bases not matched to a gene: 7. Per the original data handling: Estimates of nucleated cell counts were drawn from the amplification of reference gene primers. Produced via immunoSEQ multiplex PCR; TCRdb's table is partial and in-frame only. V and J calls and clone size are those listed in that table; D and trimming were worked out from the DNA. In the table there are about 200,000 clones, roughly 80% of which are singletons. Sequencing used peripheral blood. The chain couples TRBV3-1 (or the pseudogene TRBV3-2) to TRBJ2-4; 7 nucleotides align to TRBD1. The source is a man aged 55 to 69 with acute or convalescent COVID-19. This CDR3 reads CASSQRTGRLAKNIQYF. CDR3 in DNA: TGTGCCAGCAGCCAAAGGACAGGAAGGTTAGCCAAAAACATTCAGTACTTC.